The rows below give T cell receptor beta chains drawn from one sample of a study of cytomegalovirus exposure and HLA in healthy donors. Sequencing was performed with immunoSEQ multiplex PCR; in TCRdb, only in-frame clones are kept and a portion is missing. The top ten clones hold roughly 2.8% of a sample with over 150,000 clones, 65% to 75% of them seen once. The sample taken for sequencing was PBMCs. The receptor source for this set is a man aged 18 to 35 in good health and CMV-seronegative. Each CDR3 is given with its conserved first and last residue. The order of the fields is clone size, D gene, CDR3 length, J gene, V gene, CDR3 protein, CDR3 DNA. The D gene is left open where the match is weak. The size entry is marked missing in some rows and otherwise reads once, few, many or a size class.

clone_size: .
d_call: .
cdr3_length: 10
j_call: TRBJ1-1
v_call: TRBV29-1
cdr3_aa: CSVDKEEAFF
cdr3_nt: TGCAGCGTAGACAAGGAAGAAGCTTTCTTT

clone_size: .
d_call: TRBD2
cdr3_length: 17
j_call: TRBJ2-2
v_call: TRBV9
cdr3_aa: CASSPRTSGGADGELFF
cdr3_nt: TGTGCCAGCAGCCCTCGGACTAGCGGGGGGGCGGACGGGGAGCTGTTTTTT

clone_size: .
d_call: .
cdr3_length: 15
j_call: TRBJ2-7
v_call: TRBV10-3
cdr3_aa: CATTVGGVGSYEQYF
cdr3_nt: TGTGCCACAACGGTAGGGGGGGTGGGCTCCTACGAGCAGTACTTC

clone_size: .
d_call: TRBD1
cdr3_length: 15
j_call: TRBJ2-3
v_call: TRBV19
cdr3_aa: CASSPGTGATDTQYF
cdr3_nt: TGTGCCAGTAGCCCCGGGACAGGGGCGACAGATACGCAGTATTTT

clone_size: .
d_call: .
cdr3_length: 15
j_call: TRBJ1-1
v_call: TRBV6-5
cdr3_aa: CASSSLRHMNTEAFF
cdr3_nt: TGTGCCAGCAGTTCTCTAAGACACATGAACACTGAAGCTTTCTTT

clone_size: few
d_call: .
cdr3_length: 15
j_call: TRBJ1-1
v_call: TRBV5-1
cdr3_aa: CASSGISRANTEAFF
cdr3_nt: TGCGCCAGCAGCGGAATTTCGAGGGCTAACACTGAAGCTTTCTTT

clone_size: .
d_call: TRBD1
cdr3_length: 17
j_call: TRBJ2-3
v_call: TRBV7-2
cdr3_aa: CASSLAKNRGFTDTQYF
cdr3_nt: TGTGCCAGCAGCTTAGCGAAGAACAGGGGGTTCACAGATACGCAGTATTTT

clone_size: .
d_call: .
cdr3_length: 12
j_call: TRBJ2-5
v_call: TRBV9
cdr3_aa: CASSVPRGTQYF
cdr3_nt: TGTGCCAGCAGCGTACCTCGAGGGACCCAGTACTTC

clone_size: .
d_call: TRBD1
cdr3_length: 13
j_call: TRBJ1-2
v_call: TRBV6-5
cdr3_aa: CATESPGQRGYTF
cdr3_nt: TGTGCCACCGAATCACCGGGACAGCGAGGCTACACCTTC

clone_size: .
d_call: TRBD1
cdr3_length: 14
j_call: TRBJ1-6
v_call: TRBV27
cdr3_aa: CASNGQGASSPLHF
cdr3_nt: TGTGCCAGCAACGGACAGGGGGCAAGTTCACCCCTCCACTTT

clone_size: .
d_call: .
cdr3_length: 16
j_call: TRBJ1-3
v_call: TRBV29-1
cdr3_aa: CSVWTALTFSGNTIYF
cdr3_nt: TGCAGCGTTTGGACAGCGCTTACATTCTCTGGAAACACCATATATTTT

clone_size: .
d_call: .
cdr3_length: 12
j_call: TRBJ2-5
v_call: TRBV7-9
cdr3_aa: CASSTEVETQYF
cdr3_nt: TGTGCCAGCAGCACGGAGGTGGAGACCCAGTACTTC

clone_size: .
d_call: .
cdr3_length: 11
j_call: TRBJ1-2
v_call: TRBV19
cdr3_aa: CASTTGLGYTF
cdr3_nt: TGTGCCAGTACCACAGGGCTAGGCTACACCTTC

clone_size: .
d_call: TRBD2
cdr3_length: 15
j_call: TRBJ2-1
v_call: TRBV6-6
cdr3_aa: CASRSLRGAGNEQFF
cdr3_nt: TGTGCCAGCAGATCCTTGCGGGGGGCCGGGAATGAGCAGTTCTTC

clone_size: .
d_call: TRBD2
cdr3_length: 16
j_call: TRBJ2-3
v_call: TRBV5-1
cdr3_aa: CASSLDSGGHTDTQYF
cdr3_nt: TGCGCCAGCAGCTTGGATAGCGGGGGGCACACAGATACGCAGTATTTT

clone_size: .
d_call: .
cdr3_length: 15
j_call: TRBJ1-6
v_call: TRBV27
cdr3_aa: CASRPGLHYNSPLHF
cdr3_nt: TGTGCCAGCCGCCCGGGACTCCACTATAATTCACCCCTCCACTTT

clone_size: few
d_call: TRBD2
cdr3_length: 17
j_call: TRBJ2-1
v_call: TRBV7-9
cdr3_aa: CASSLGGLAGTYNEQFF
cdr3_nt: TGTGCCAGCAGCTTAGGCGGACTAGCGGGGACCTACAATGAGCAGTTCTTC

clone_size: .
d_call: .
cdr3_length: 14
j_call: TRBJ2-1
v_call: TRBV14
cdr3_aa: CASSPRGSYNEQFF
cdr3_nt: TGTGCCAGCAGCCCCCGGGGCTCCTACAATGAGCAGTTCTTC

clone_size: .
d_call: .
cdr3_length: 18
j_call: TRBJ2-6
v_call: TRBV7-9
cdr3_aa: CASSLFGQMSSGANGLTF
cdr3_nt: TGTGCCAGCAGCTTATTTGGGCAGATGAGCTCTGGGGCCAACGGCCTGACTTTC

clone_size: once
d_call: TRBD1
cdr3_length: 15
j_call: TRBJ1-1
v_call: TRBV6-5
cdr3_aa: CASRFRGTGGTEAFF
cdr3_nt: TGTGCCAGCAGATTTCGGGGGACAGGGGGAACTGAAGCTTTCTTT

clone_size: once
d_call: TRBD1
cdr3_length: 16
j_call: TRBJ1-1
v_call: TRBV19
cdr3_aa: CASSSRKQGGNTEAFF
cdr3_nt: TGTGCCAGTAGTAGCAGAAAACAGGGGGGGAACACTGAAGCTTTCTTT

clone_size: few
d_call: .
cdr3_length: 16
j_call: TRBJ1-1
v_call: TRBV7-9
cdr3_aa: CASSPWVTVVNTEAFF
cdr3_nt: TGTGCCAGCAGCCCCTGGGTAACAGTGGTGAACACTGAAGCTTTCTTT

clone_size: once
d_call: .
cdr3_length: 14
j_call: TRBJ2-7
v_call: TRBV2
cdr3_aa: CASSEQGSGYEQYF
cdr3_nt: TGTGCCAGCAGCGAACAGGGAAGCGGGTACGAGCAGTACTTC

clone_size: few
d_call: .
cdr3_length: 16
j_call: TRBJ2-1
v_call: TRBV9
cdr3_aa: CASSAGGGPIGYEQFF
cdr3_nt: TGTGCCAGCAGCGCCGGAGGGGGCCCGATTGGATATGAGCAGTTCTTC